This T cell receptor (beta chain) was recorded in a study of blood T cell repertoires in COVID-19 (dated by TCRdb to 2020 to 2021). At the level of the whole study: Collaborator samples came from the United States, Italy and Spain and covered acute and convalescent phases of COVID-19. Subjects who had been exposed to COVID-19, were actively infected with it, or had recovered from it provided the deeply sampled blood TCRbeta repertoires that made up the dataset. Samples came from the ongoing ImmuneRACE study (first 160 participants) plus 1,254 subjects from 6 global collaborators. The prospective study material was composed of cDNA or gDNA derived from T cells, B-cell-depleted T cells, or PBMCs. Where available, HLA class I and class II types were taken from metadata supplied by the sample provider and were not determined by assay-based typing. Sample metadata almost always included a de-identified subject ID, COVID-19 status, age in years and sex. A freely available public database, intended as a resource for researchers studying the immune response to SARS-CoV-2, is where the repertoires were released. The research as a whole found: Clinical and demographic metadata were provided uncurated, with the amount varying by source and participant.

Participants in the prospective study were enrolled through a virtual design, were aged 18 to 89 years, and lived in about two dozen United States geographic areas. In the prospective study, participants were assigned to cohorts based on the clinical history participants reported in a screening survey and a study questionnaire. ImmuneRACE Cohort 3 recovered participants were defined by two consecutive negative NP/OP PCR tests, healthcare professional clearance, or symptom resolution. In the prospective study, whole blood, serum and a nasopharyngeal or oropharyngeal swab were collected from each participant by mobile phlebotomists. Additional blood draws and questionnaires over an approximately two-month period could optionally be provided by prospective study participants. Prospective study blood samples were shipped either frozen or at room temperature before DNA extraction. A remark on this clone: The antigen it recognizes is unknown. Nothing much larger sits one base from this clone, and base qualities are not available.

Per the germline V gene (reference sequence), SEHNR is the CDR1 and FQNEAQ is the CDR2. Deletion took 5 bases off V and 8 bases off J, with a span of 15 bases between the germline ends. The CDR3 has 13 amino acids, counting the end cysteine and phenylalanine. Kept here is only the CDR3 DNA, which spans 39 bases and is read in frame from base 1. TCRbeta CDR3 regions were amplified from genomic DNA by means of the immunoSEQ Assay, a bias-controlled multiplex PCR. Per the source publication's procedure: The number of nucleated cells in each sample was estimated by amplification of reference gene primers within the assay. To quantify the absolute abundance of each unique TCRbeta CDR3 rearrangement, sequence reads were collapsed and filtered. For each sample, productive Simpson clonality was calculated by taking the square root of Simpson's diversity index across productive rearrangements. TCRdb holds this immuneACCESS table with in-frame rearrangements only. Some clones are missing; in checked studies, unresolved V genes explain under half, and the rest has no known cause. V and J calls and clone size are copied from that table; D and trimming were computed from the DNA. For this sample the table gives a few hundred thousand clones, of which roughly 89% were detected only once. Approximately 6.5% of the sample goes to the ten largest clones.

The V gene is TRBV7-9 and the J gene is TRBJ1-2; TRBD1 is possibly the D segment (5 matching bases). The sample taken for sequencing was PBMCs or T cells enriched from blood (not recorded which). The sequence derives from a woman aged 40-49 years who had recovered from COVID-19. The nucleotide sequence is TGTGCCAGCAGCCGGGACTCAGCGAGGGGCTACACCTTC. Its coded protein is CASSRDSARGYTF.